The following is a TCR beta chain sequence with its context. The V gene's germline CDR1 is MDHEN and CDR2 SYDVKM. The CDR3 contains 17 residues. Original processing methods: There were no quality scores in the junction-only immunoSEQ sequences, so filtering differed. Method: immunoSEQ multiplex PCR; TCRdb's copy keeps in-frame clones and lacks some. The V and J calls and clone size come from that table; D and trimming were worked out from the DNA. The sample carries under 600,000 clones, approximately 95% recorded once. These data originate in a study of shared clonotypes between healthy human individuals.

J is TRBJ2-5 and V is TRBV28; no clear D. The DNA end is a closer match to TRBJ2-7, so the J assignment may be wrong. The source of this sequence is a young woman in good health. Specimen: naive CD4+ T cells sorted from blood. Subset given: CD45RA+ positively selected. CDR3 nucleotide sequence: TGTGCCAGCAGTTTAGCCCCCCTCGTAACTGGTAGCTACGAGCAGTACTTC. This translates into CASSLAPLVTGSYEQYF.